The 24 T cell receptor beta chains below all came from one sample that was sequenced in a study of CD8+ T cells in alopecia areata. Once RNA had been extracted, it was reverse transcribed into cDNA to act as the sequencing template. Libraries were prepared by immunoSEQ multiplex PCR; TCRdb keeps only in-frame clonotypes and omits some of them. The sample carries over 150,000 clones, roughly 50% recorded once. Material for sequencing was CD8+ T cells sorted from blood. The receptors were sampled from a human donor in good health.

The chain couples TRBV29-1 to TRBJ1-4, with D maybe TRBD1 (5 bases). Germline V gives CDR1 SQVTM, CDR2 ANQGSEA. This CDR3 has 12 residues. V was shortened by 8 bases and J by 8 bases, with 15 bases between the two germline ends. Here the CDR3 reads CSPRGGREKLFF. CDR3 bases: TGCAGCCCCCGCGGGGGTAGGGAAAAACTGTTTTTT.

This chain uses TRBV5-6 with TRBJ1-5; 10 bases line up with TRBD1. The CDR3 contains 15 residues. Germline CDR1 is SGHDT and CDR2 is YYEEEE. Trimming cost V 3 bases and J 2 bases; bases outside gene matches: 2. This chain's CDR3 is CASSYGTGGNQPQHF. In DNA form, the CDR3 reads TGTGCCAGCAGCTACGGGACAGGGGGCAATCAGCCCCAGCATTTT.

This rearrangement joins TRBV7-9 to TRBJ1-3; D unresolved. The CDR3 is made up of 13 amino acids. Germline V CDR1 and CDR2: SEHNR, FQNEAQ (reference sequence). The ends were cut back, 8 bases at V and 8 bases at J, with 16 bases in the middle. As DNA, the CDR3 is TGTGCCAGCTGCCCGGAGGGTTGCGACACCATATATTTT. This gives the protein CASCPEGCDTIYF.

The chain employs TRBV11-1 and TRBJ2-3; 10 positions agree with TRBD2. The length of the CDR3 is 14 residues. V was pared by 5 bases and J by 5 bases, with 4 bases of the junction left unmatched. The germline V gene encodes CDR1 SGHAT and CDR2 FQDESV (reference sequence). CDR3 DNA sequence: TGTGCCAGCAGCAGCGGGGGGGCCGTAGATACGCAGTATTTT. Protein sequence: CASSSGGAVDTQYF.

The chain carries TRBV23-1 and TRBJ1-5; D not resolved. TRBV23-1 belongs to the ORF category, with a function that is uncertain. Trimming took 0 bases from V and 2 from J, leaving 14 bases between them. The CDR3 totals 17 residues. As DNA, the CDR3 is TGCGCCAGCAGTCAATCGGCAATATACGGGGGCAATCAGCCCCAGCATTTT. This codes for CASSQSAIYGGNQPQHF.

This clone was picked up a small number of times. CDR3 sequence reads: CASSQQGAVAFF. CDR3 nucleotide sequence: TGCGCCAGCAGCCAACAGGGGGCAGTTGCTTTCTTT. This sequence joins TRBV4-1 and TRBJ1-1, with 8 bases matching TRBD1. The CDR3 length is 12 residues. V trimming: 2 bases; J trimming: 11 bases; junction bases outside the gene matches: 4. Germline V gene data show CDR1 as MGHRA and CDR2 as YSYEKL.

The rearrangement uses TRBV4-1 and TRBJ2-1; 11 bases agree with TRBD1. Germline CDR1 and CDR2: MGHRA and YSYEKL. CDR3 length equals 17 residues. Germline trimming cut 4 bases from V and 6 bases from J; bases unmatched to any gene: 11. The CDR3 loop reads CASSPLGYGTGGNEQFF. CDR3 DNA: TGCGCCAGCAGCCCCCTGGGGTACGGGACAGGGGGCAATGAGCAGTTCTTC.

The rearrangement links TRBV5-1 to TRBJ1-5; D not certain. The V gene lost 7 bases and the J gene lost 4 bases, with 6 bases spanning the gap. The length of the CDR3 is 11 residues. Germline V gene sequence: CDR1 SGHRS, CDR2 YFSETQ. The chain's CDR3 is CASGLNQPQHF. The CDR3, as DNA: TGCGCCAGCGGACTAAATCAGCCCCAGCATTTT.

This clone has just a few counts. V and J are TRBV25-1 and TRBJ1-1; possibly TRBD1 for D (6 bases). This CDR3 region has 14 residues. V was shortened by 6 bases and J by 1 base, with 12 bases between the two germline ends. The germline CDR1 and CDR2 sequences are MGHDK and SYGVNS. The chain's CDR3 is CASRGAGANTEAFF. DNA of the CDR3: TGTGCCAGCAGGGGGGCAGGGGCGAACACTGAAGCTTTCTTT.

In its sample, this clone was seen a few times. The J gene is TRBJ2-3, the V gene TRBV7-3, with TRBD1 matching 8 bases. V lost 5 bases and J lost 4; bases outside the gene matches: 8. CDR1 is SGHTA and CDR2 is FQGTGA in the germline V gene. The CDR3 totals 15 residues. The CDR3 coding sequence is TGTGCCAGCAGCCTCGGACAGGGAAGCGCAGATACGCAGTATTTT. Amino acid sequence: CASSLGQGSADTQYF. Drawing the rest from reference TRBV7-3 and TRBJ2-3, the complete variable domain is GAGVSQTPSNKVTEKGKYVELRCDPISGHTALYWYRQSLGQGPEFLIYFQGTGAADDSGLPNDRFFAVRPEGSVSTLKIQRTERGDSAVYLCASSLGQGSADTQYFGPGTRLTVL.

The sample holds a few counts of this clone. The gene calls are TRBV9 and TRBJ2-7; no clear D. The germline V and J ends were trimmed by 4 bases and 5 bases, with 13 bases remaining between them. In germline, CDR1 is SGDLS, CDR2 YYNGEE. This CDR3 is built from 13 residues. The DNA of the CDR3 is TGTGCCAGCAGCCTTCGCGGTGCCGACGAGCAGTACTTC. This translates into CASSLRGADEQYF.

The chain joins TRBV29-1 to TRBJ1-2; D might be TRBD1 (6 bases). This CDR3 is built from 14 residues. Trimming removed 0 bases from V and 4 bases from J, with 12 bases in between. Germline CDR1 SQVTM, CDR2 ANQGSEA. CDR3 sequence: CSVEDVPTGYGYTF. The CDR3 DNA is TGCAGCGTTGAAGATGTTCCGACAGGCTATGGCTACACCTTC.

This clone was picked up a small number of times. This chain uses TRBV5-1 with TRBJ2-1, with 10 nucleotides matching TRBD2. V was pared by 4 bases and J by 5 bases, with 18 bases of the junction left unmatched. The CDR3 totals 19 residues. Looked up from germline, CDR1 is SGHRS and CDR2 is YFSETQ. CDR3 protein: CASSLTPVAGGYSDNEQFF. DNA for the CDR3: TGCGCCAGCAGCCTCACGCCTGTAGCGGGGGGATATTCGGACAATGAGCAGTTCTTC.

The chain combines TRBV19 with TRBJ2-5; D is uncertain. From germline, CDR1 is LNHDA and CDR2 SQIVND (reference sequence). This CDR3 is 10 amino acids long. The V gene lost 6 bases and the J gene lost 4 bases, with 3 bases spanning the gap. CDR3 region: CASRGETQYF. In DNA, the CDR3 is TGTGCCAGTAGAGGAGAGACCCAGTACTTC.

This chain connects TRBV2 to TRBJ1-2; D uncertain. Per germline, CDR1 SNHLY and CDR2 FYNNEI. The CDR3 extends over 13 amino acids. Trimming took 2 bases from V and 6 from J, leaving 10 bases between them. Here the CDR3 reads CASSEFRFNGYTF. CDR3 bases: TGTGCCAGCAGTGAATTCAGGTTCAATGGCTACACCTTC.

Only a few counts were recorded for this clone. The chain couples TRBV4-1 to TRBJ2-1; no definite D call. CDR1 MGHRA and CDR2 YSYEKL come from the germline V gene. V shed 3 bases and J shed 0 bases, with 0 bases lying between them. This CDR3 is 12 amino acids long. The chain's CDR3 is CASSHSYNEQFF. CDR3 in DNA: TGCGCCAGCAGCCACTCCTACAATGAGCAGTTCTTC.

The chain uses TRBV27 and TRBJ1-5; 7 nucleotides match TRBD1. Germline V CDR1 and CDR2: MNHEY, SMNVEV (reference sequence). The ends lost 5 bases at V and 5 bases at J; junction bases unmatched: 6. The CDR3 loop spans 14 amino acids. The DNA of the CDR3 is TGTGCCAGCAGTGACACAGGGGTCCATCAGCCCCAGCATTTT. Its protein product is CASSDTGVHQPQHF.

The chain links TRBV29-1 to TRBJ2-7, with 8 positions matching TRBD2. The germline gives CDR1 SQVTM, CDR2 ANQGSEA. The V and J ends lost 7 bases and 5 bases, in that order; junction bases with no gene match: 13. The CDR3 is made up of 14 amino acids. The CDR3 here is CSASGGALSHEQYF. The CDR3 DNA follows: TGCAGCGCCTCGGGGGGGGCACTCTCTCACGAGCAGTACTTC.

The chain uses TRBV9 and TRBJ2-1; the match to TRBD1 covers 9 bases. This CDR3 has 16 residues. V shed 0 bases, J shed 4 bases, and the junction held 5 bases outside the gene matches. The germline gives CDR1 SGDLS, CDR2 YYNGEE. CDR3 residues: CASSVDGTGTYNEQFF. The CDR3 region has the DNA TGTGCCAGCAGCGTAGATGGGACAGGGACATACAATGAGCAGTTCTTC.

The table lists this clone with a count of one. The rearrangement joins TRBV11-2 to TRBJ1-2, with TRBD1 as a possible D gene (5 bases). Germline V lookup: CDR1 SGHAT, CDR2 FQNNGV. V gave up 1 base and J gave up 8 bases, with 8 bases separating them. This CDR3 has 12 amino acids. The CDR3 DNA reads TGTGCCAGCAGCTTAGGGGGCGAGGGCTACACCTTC. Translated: CASSLGGEGYTF.

CDR3 region: CASSLAGREQYF. As DNA, the CDR3 is TGCGCCAGCAGCTTGGCAGGGAGGGAGCAGTACTTC. The chain recombines TRBV5-1 with TRBJ2-7, with a possible D match to TRBD2 (6 bases). The CDR3 is made up of 12 amino acids. V lost 0 bases to trimming and J lost 7 bases, with 8 bases between them. From germline, CDR1 is SGHRS and CDR2 YFSETQ.

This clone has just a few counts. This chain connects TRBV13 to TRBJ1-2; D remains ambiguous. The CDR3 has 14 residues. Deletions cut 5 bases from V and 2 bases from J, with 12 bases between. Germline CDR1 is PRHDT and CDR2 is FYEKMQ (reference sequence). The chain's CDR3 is CASSVTAENYGYTF. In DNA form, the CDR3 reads TGTGCCAGCAGCGTCACTGCAGAGAACTATGGCTACACCTTC.

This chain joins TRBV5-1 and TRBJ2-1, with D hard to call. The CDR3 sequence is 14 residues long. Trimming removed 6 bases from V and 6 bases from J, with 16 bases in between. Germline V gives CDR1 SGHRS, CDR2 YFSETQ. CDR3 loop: CASTFVAVPNEQFF. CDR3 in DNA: TGCGCCAGCACCTTCGTGGCGGTGCCCAATGAGCAGTTCTTC.

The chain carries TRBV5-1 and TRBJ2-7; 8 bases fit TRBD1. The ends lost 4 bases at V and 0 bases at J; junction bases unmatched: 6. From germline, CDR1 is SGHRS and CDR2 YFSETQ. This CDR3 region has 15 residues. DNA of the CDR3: TGCGCCAGCAGCCCCCCACAGGGGGGCTCCTACGAGCAGTACTTC. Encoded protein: CASSPPQGGSYEQYF.